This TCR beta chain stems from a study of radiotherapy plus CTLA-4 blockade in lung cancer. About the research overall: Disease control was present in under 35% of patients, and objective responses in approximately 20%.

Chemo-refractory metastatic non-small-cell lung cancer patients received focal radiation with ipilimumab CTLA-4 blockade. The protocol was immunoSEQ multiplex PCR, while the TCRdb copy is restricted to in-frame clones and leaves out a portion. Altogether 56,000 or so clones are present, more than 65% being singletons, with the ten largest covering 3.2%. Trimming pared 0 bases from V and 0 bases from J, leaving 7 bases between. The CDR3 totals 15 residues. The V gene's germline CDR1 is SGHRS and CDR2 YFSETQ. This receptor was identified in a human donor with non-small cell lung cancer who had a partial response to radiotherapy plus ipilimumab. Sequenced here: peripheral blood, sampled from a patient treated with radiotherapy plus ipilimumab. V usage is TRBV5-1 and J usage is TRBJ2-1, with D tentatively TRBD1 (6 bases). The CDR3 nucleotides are TGCGCCAGCAGCTTGGCGGACAGCTCCTACAATGAGCAGTTCTTC. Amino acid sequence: CASSLADSSYNEQFF.